The 19 T cell receptor beta chains in this list originate from one sample, sequenced in a study of blood T cell repertoires in COVID-19. Sequencing was performed with immunoSEQ multiplex PCR; in TCRdb, only in-frame clones are kept and a portion is missing. The sample contains about 230,000 clones, 70% to 90% of which appear only once. Material: peripheral blood. The receptors were gathered from a man aged 50 to 59 with COVID-19, enrolled during active disease.

J is TRBJ1-3 and V is TRBV7-9; D may be TRBD1 (6 bases). This CDR3 has 19 amino acids. The V end lost 1 base, the J end lost 11 bases, and 30 bases lay between the germline ends. Germline assignment: CDR1 SEHNR and CDR2 FQNEAQ (reference sequence). CDR3 loop: CASSLGGDNVAGIREAIYF. The DNA for the CDR3 is TGTGCCAGCAGCTTAGGTGGGGACAACGTTGCGGGGATTCGGGAGGCCATATATTTT.

The J gene is TRBJ1-1, the V gene TRBV6-5, with 7 bases matching TRBD1. V shed 4 bases and J 2 bases; nucleotides not matched to a gene: 4. This CDR3 contains 14 residues. Germline lookup yields CDR1 MNHEY and CDR2 SVGAGI. The CDR3 coding sequence is TGTGCCAGCAGTTTGGGACAGCTAAACACTGAAGCTTTCTTT. Protein sequence: CASSLGQLNTEAFF.

CDR3 sequence reads: CASSPSGGISYEQYF. As DNA, the CDR3 is TGTGCCAGCTCACCTTCAGGGGGCATCTCCTACGAGCAGTACTTC. This chain connects TRBV18 to TRBJ2-7; 8 positions match TRBD1. V was pared by 3 bases and J by 0 bases, with 4 bases of the junction left unmatched. Germline V gene sequence: CDR1 KGHSH, CDR2 LQKENI. The CDR3 runs to 15 residues.

This chain connects TRBV10-1 to TRBJ2-7; D ambiguous. Germline V lookup: CDR1 WNHNN, CDR2 SYGVQD (reference sequence). This CDR3 comprises 14 residues. V lost 4 bases, J lost 2 bases, and 12 bases lay in between. This chain's CDR3 is CASSGLDLPYEQYF. CDR3 sequence (DNA): TGCGCCAGCAGTGGGCTAGATCTTCCCTACGAGCAGTACTTC.

This clone was counted a few times. This chain uses TRBV6-2 or TRBV6-3 with TRBJ1-5; TRBD1 matches at 11 bases. CDR3 length equals 14 residues. Trimming took 5 bases from V and 6 from J; bases not matched to a gene: 3. In germline, CDR1 is MNHEY, CDR2 SVGEGT. CDR3 bases: TGTGCCAGCAGTGGGACAGGGGGGGTTCAGCCCCAGCATTTT. Translating gives CASSGTGGVQPQHF.

The chain is built from TRBV19 and TRBJ2-1, with D possibly matching TRBD2 (6 bases). Looked up from germline, CDR1 is LNHDA and CDR2 is SQIVND (reference sequence). The CDR3 sequence is 16 residues long. Trimming shortened V by 1 base and J by 3 bases, and 13 bases separated the two germline ends. CDR3 bases: TGTGCCAGTAGTATAGGGTCTAGCGAGAGCTACAATGAGCAGTTCTTC. Protein: CASSIGSSESYNEQFF.

DNA for the CDR3: TGTGCCAGCAGGACACAAAACTATGGCTACACCTTC. This encodes CASRTQNYGYTF. The rearrangement links TRBV7-8 to TRBJ1-2; D gene uncertain. CDR1 SGHVS and CDR2 FQNEAQ come from the germline V gene. Deletions cut 6 bases from V and 2 bases from J, with 7 bases between. The length of the CDR3 is 12 residues. Full variable domain (missing parts from reference TRBV7-8 and TRBJ1-2): GAGVSQSPRYKVAKRGQDVALRCDPISGHVSLFWYQQALGQGPEFLTYFQNEAQLDKSGLPSDRFFAERPEGSVSTLKIQRTQQEDSAVYLCASRTQNYGYTFGSGTRLTVV.

The chain links TRBV29-1 to TRBJ2-1; possible D gene TRBD1, 6 bases. The CDR3 extends over 18 amino acids. Per germline, CDR1 SQVTM and CDR2 ANQGSEA. V lost 3 bases to trimming and J lost 0 bases, with 21 bases between them. The CDR3: CSVEVASRGGSSYNEQFF. Written as DNA, the CDR3 is TGCAGCGTTGAGGTCGCCTCCAGAGGGGGAAGCTCCTACAATGAGCAGTTCTTC.

As for this clone: Other DNA sequences in the same sample also yield this CDR3. V is TRBV18 and J is TRBJ2-7, with TRBD1 as a possible D gene (6 bases). Between the trimmed V and J ends, which lost 3 bases and 3 bases, there was a span of 6 bases. Germline-derived CDR1 and CDR2 are KGHSH and LQKENI. This CDR3 region has 12 residues. The DNA of the CDR3 is TGTGCCAGCTCACCGGACAGCTACGAGCAGTACTTC. This translates into CASSPDSYEQYF.

V is TRBV19 and J is TRBJ1-5, with TRBD1 as a possible D gene (5 bases). The germline V and J ends were trimmed by 5 bases and 0 bases, with 14 bases remaining between them. The V gene's germline CDR1 is LNHDA and CDR2 SQIVND (reference sequence). There are 16 residues in the CDR3. This CDR3 is CASSPTGFYSNQPQHF. The CDR3 nucleotides are TGTGCCAGTAGTCCTACAGGTTTTTATAGCAATCAGCCCCAGCATTTT.

V is TRBV4-1 and J is TRBJ2-7; 8 nucleotides align to TRBD1. The V segment lost 4 bases and the J segment 0 bases; nucleotides outside the gene matches: 8. Germline V gene sequence: CDR1 MGHRA, CDR2 YSYEKL. The length of the CDR3 is 16 residues. CDR3 in DNA: TGCGCCAGCAGCCCACGAGGGGACAGGAGCTCCTACGAGCAGTACTTC. Translating gives CASSPRGDRSSYEQYF.

This clone was recorded only once. J is TRBJ1-2 and V is TRBV28; D is perhaps TRBD1 (6 bases). The CDR3 extends over 15 amino acids. V was pared by 4 bases and J by 4 bases, with 16 bases between. CDR1 and CDR2 from the germline V gene are MDHEN and SYDVKM. This CDR3 reads CASSWGGQAPYGYTF. DNA of the CDR3: TGTGCCAGCAGTTGGGGGGGGCAGGCCCCCTATGGCTACACCTTC.

The chain employs TRBV28 and TRBJ2-7, with 8 bases identical to TRBD2. The CDR3 has 16 amino acids. Per the germline V gene, CDR1 is MDHEN and CDR2 is SYDVKM. J gave up 1 base and V 5 bases, and 10 bases lay outside the gene matches. The CDR3 sequence: CASSPRGSGASYEQYF. The CDR3 DNA reads as TGTGCCAGCAGTCCCAGGGGTAGCGGGGCTTCCTACGAGCAGTACTTC.

The V and J genes are TRBV5-1 and TRBJ2-1, with D possibly matching TRBD1 (7 bases). The CDR3 length is 16 residues. The germline V gene encodes CDR1 SGHRS and CDR2 YFSETQ. Trimming took off 0 bases at V and 7 bases at J, with 17 bases between the two ends. The CDR3 DNA reads TGCGCCAGCAGCTTGGCAGGGGGAGCGGGTGGGAATGAGCAGTTCTTC. Protein product: CASSLAGGAGGNEQFF.

This chain connects TRBV18 to TRBJ2-3; possibly TRBD1 for D (6 bases). Germline CDR1 is KGHSH and CDR2 is LQKENI. V dropped 8 bases and J dropped 0 bases, with 9 bases sitting between them. The CDR3 runs to 13 residues. The CDR3 DNA reads TGTGCCAGCACCACAGGGAGCACAGATACGCAGTATTTT. Protein sequence: CASTTGSTDTQYF.

The V gene is TRBV5-5, the J gene TRBJ2-7, with 13 bases that match TRBD2. J gave up 4 bases and V 0 bases, and 16 bases lay outside the gene matches. CDR1 is SGHKS, CDR2 YYEKEE, per germline (reference sequence). The CDR3 sequence is 20 residues long. CDR3: CASSLVYSTVLGLAGYEQYF. DNA of the CDR3: TGTGCCAGCAGCTTGGTCTACTCCACAGTCCTGGGACTAGCGGGGTACGAGCAGTACTTC. Based on the CDR3 plus reference TRBV5-5 and TRBJ2-7, the full variable domain is DAGVTQSPTHLIKTRGQQVTLRCSPISGHKSVSWYQQVLGQGPQFIFQYYEKEERGRGNFPDRFSARQFPNYSSELNVNALLLGDSALYLCASSLVYSTVLGLAGYEQYFGPGTRLTVT.

This clone was picked up a small number of times. The V call is TRBV5-4, the J call TRBJ1-2; 8 nucleotides line up with TRBD1. V trimming: 3 bases; J trimming: 8 bases; junction bases outside the gene matches: 9. The CDR3 is 14 residues long. The germline gives CDR1 SGHNT, CDR2 YYREEE (reference sequence). The CDR3 DNA sequence: TGTGCCAGCAGCTCACCGGGACAGGCCTGGGGCTACACCTTC. Encoded protein: CASSSPGQAWGYTF. Complete variable domain (other parts from reference TRBV5-4 and TRBJ1-2): ETGVTQSPTHLIKTRGQQVTLRCSSQSGHNTVSWYQQALGQGPQFIFQYYREEENGRGNFPPRFSGLQFPNYSSELNVNALELDDSALYLCASSSPGQAWGYTFGSGTRLTVV.

V and J are TRBV3-1 (or the pseudogene TRBV3-2) and TRBJ1-2; 7 bases align to TRBD1. Germline V gene data show CDR1 as LGHDT and CDR2 as YNNKEL (reference sequence). The V segment lost 2 bases and the J segment 4 bases; nucleotides outside the gene matches: 10. The CDR3 is made up of 16 amino acids. Here the CDR3 reads CASSQYQGGSSYGYTF. CDR3 DNA: TGTGCCAGCAGCCAATATCAAGGGGGCTCGAGCTATGGCTACACCTTC.

This clone came up once. This chain joins TRBV6-1 and TRBJ2-7; TRBD2 agrees at 12 bases. Germline V gene lookup returns CDR1 MNHNS and CDR2 SASEGT. The CDR3 is 16 amino acids. J was trimmed by 3 bases and V by 2 bases; bases with no gene match: 5. CDR3 amino acids: CASSEWGLAGIYEQYF. CDR3 nucleotides: TGTGCCAGCAGTGAATGGGGACTAGCGGGCATCTACGAGCAGTACTTC.